These 23 T cell receptor beta chains came from one sample sequenced in a study of regulatory T cells in long-lasting Graves disease. Indicated time point: persistent/refractory GD, antithyroid drugs over 5 years with positive TRAb. After RNA was extracted from PBMCs, the TCR library was made from it. Investigators prepared the TCR beta libraries by applying iRepertoire HTBI primers and Arm-PCR of CDR3 regions. TCRdb used MiXCR to reprocess the multiplex PCR reads, holding one entry per CDR3 protein. The table lists around 430,000 distinct CDR3 sequences, approximately 23% of them singletons, with approximately 14% in the top ten. The starting material was peripheral blood mononuclear cells (PBMCs), obtained when the disease was refractory, from a patient treated with antithyroid drugs. All receptors come from a female donor with Graves disease.

In this sample, this clonotype turned up many times. The chain uses TRBV28 and TRBJ2-5, with 7 bases aligning to TRBD2. The trim removed 4 bases at V and 5 bases at J, leaving 7 bases unmatched. The CDR3 covers 14 residues. Germline CDR1 is MDHEN and CDR2 is SYDVKM. This chain's CDR3 is CASSYPAGRETQYF. CDR3 nucleotides: TGTGCCAGCAGTTATCCAGCGGGGAGGGAGACCCAGTACTTC.

In its sample, this clonotype was seen many times. The chain has TRBV2 and TRBJ1-2, with D possibly matching TRBD1 (6 bases). In germline, CDR1 is SNHLY, CDR2 FYNNEI. The ends were cut back, 8 bases at V and 3 bases at J, with 10 bases in the middle. The CDR3 has 12 amino acids. CDR3 protein: CASRGGDYGYTF. The DNA for the CDR3 is TGTGCCAGCCGAGGGGGGGACTATGGCTACACCTTC.

As regards this clonotype: A much larger clone lies one base from this, so it may be a read error. J is TRBJ2-2 and V is TRBV2; D may be TRBD2 (6 bases). The CDR3 has 11 amino acids. Germline CDR1 and CDR2: SNHLY and FYNNEI. The chain's CDR3 is CASTNTGGLFF. DNA of the CDR3: TGTGCCAGCACGAACACCGGGGGGCTGTTTTTT.

With regard to this clonotype: With a far larger clone one base away, a read error is the likely cause. CDR3 nucleotides: TGTGCCAACAGCTTCCGCGACGGAGCCAAAAACATTCAGTACTTC. This sequence encodes CANSFRDGAKNIQYF. This chain uses TRBV7-2 with TRBJ2-5; D gene unclear. The J call may be in error: the DNA end matches TRBJ2-4 better. CDR3 length: 15 residues. CDR1 is SGHTA and CDR2 is FQGNSA in the germline V gene.

The chain uses TRBV30 and TRBJ2-2; the D call may be TRBD1 or TRBD2 (5 bases each). Trimming stripped 2 bases from V and 7 bases from J, with 11 bases between. The germline V gene has CDR1 GTSNPN and CDR2 SVGIG (reference sequence). The CDR3 extends over 13 amino acids. CDR3 loop: CAWSRGAGGELFF. CDR3 nucleotide sequence: TGTGCCTGGAGTAGGGGTGCGGGCGGGGAGCTGTTTTTT.

V usage is TRBV6-5 and J usage is TRBJ2-7, with a possible D match to TRBD1 (5 bases). Between the trimmed V and J ends, which lost 0 bases and 2 bases, there was a span of 14 bases. Germline V gene sequence: CDR1 MNHEY, CDR2 SVGAGI. This CDR3 is 16 amino acids long. In DNA, the CDR3 is TGTGCCAGCAGTTACTCGAGTCAGGGTTTGGCCTACGAGCAGTACTTC. Translated, it gives CASSYSSQGLAYEQYF.

This clonotype showed up many times. V and J are TRBV6-1 and TRBJ2-5; possibly TRBD2 for D (6 bases). The V gene lost 7 bases and the J gene lost 4 bases, with 16 bases spanning the gap. CDR1 and CDR2 (germline): MNHNS, SASEGT. The CDR3 has 14 amino acids. DNA of the CDR3: TGTGCCAGCACCTCCCGGAGGGAATCAGAGACCCAGTACTTC. It encodes CASTSRRESETQYF.

This clonotype was seen ten or more times. The chain couples TRBV2 to TRBJ1-5; D is unresolved. There are 13 residues in the CDR3. Trimming took 4 bases from V and 0 from J, leaving 4 bases between them. Germline lookup yields CDR1 SNHLY and CDR2 FYNNEI. DNA for the CDR3: TGTGCCAGCAGTGTAGCTAGCAATCAGCCCCAGCATTTT. Protein: CASSVASNQPQHF. Full variable domain (remainder filled in from reference TRBV2 and TRBJ1-5): EPEVTQTPSHQVTQMGQEVILRCVPISNHLYFYWYRQILGQKVEFLVSFYNNEISEKSEIFDDQFSVERPDGSNFTLKIRSTKLEDSAMYFCASSVASNQPQHFGDGTRLSIL.

The V gene is TRBV10-3, the J gene TRBJ1-1; 7 bases map to TRBD1. Germline assignment: CDR1 ENHRY and CDR2 SYGVKD. The CDR3 sequence is 14 residues long. V shed 6 bases, J shed 5 bases, and the junction held 9 bases outside the gene matches. In DNA, the CDR3 is TGTGCCATCAGGGGTAGACAGGGTGCGACTGAAGCTTTCTTT. It translates to CAIRGRQGATEAFF.

The chain carries TRBV11-2 and TRBJ2-1, with 8 positions matching TRBD1. Per the germline V gene, CDR1 is SGHAT and CDR2 is FQNNGV. V shed 8 bases, J shed 7 bases, and the junction held 10 bases outside the gene matches. CDR3 length equals 14 residues. The CDR3 is CASSLVQGDNEQFF. The CDR3 DNA reads as TGTGCCAGCTCATTGGTACAGGGGGATAATGAGCAGTTCTTC.

V and J are TRBV19 and TRBJ2-5; 7 nucleotides align to TRBD1. With 8 bases clipped from V and 0 bases from J, the junction kept 3 bases outside the gene matches. In germline, CDR1 is LNHDA, CDR2 SQIVND (reference sequence). CDR3 length: 13 residues. In DNA form, the CDR3 reads TGTGCCAGTTCACAGGGGAACCAAGAGACCCAGTACTTC. It is translated as CASSQGNQETQYF.

In the case of this clonotype: This sequence may be a read error, since a much larger clone differs from it by one base. V gene TRBV27 combines with J gene TRBJ2-7; D remains unclear. Trimming shortened V by 7 bases and J by 9 bases, and 34 bases separated the two germline ends. This CDR3 is 18 amino acids long. Germline V lookup: CDR1 MNHEY, CDR2 SMNVEV (reference sequence). The CDR3 coding sequence is TGTGCCAGCACCCCCGACGTTAGTGGCGCGCCTTCAGGAGAAGGGCAGTACTTC. Translating gives CASTPDVSGAPSGEGQYF.

This chain joins TRBV24-1 and TRBJ2-2; 13 bases line up with TRBD2. Germline values: CDR1 KGHDR, CDR2 SFDVKD. Trimming cost V 4 bases and J 6 bases; bases outside gene matches: 7. This CDR3 spans 17 amino acids. CDR3 amino acids: CATSDPPGLAGPGELFF. The DNA for the CDR3 is TGTGCCACCAGTGACCCTCCGGGACTAGCGGGACCCGGGGAGCTGTTTTTT.

This sequence joins TRBV14 and TRBJ1-1; the D gene is possibly TRBD1 (5 bases). V dropped 1 base and J dropped 3 bases, with 12 bases sitting between them. Germline CDR1 is SGHDN and CDR2 is FVKESK. There are 15 residues in the CDR3. CDR3 residues: CASSQVGGADTEAFF. The CDR3 DNA sequence: TGTGCCAGCAGCCAAGTTGGAGGGGCGGACACTGAAGCTTTCTTT.

The V and J genes are TRBV5-1 and TRBJ1-1; no definite D call. The CDR3 totals 18 residues. V was clipped by 0 bases and J by 0 bases, with 18 bases between them. Germline CDR1 reads SGHRS; CDR2 reads YFSETQ. CDR3 bases: TGCGCCAGCAGCTTGGACGGGCCAGTCGTGCCCCTGAACACTGAAGCTTTCTTT. This translates into CASSLDGPVVPLNTEAFF.

This clonotype was seen at least ten times. The chain joins TRBV12-3 or TRBV12-4 to TRBJ1-5; no clear D. The CDR3 runs to 13 residues. Deletions cut 5 bases from V and 3 bases from J, with 8 bases between. As DNA, the CDR3 is TGTGCCAGCAGTAGGGATGACAATCAGCCCCAGCATTTT. The encoded protein is CASSRDDNQPQHF.

This clonotype was counted many times. The V call is TRBV2, the J call TRBJ2-2; tentatively, D is TRBD2 (5 bases). Germline assignment: CDR1 SNHLY and CDR2 FYNNEI. The CDR3 sequence is 14 residues long. The ends were cut back, 7 bases at V and 2 bases at J, with 11 bases in the middle. CDR3 nucleotides: TGTGCCAGCACTCCGGGGATTAACACCGGGGAGCTGTTTTTT. Its protein is CASTPGINTGELFF.

This clonotype has just a few counts. This chain joins TRBV19 and TRBJ1-5; 8 positions match TRBD1. From germline, CDR1 is LNHDA and CDR2 SQIVND (reference sequence). V trimming: 6 bases; J trimming: 9 bases; junction bases outside the gene matches: 7. The CDR3 totals 13 residues. CDR3 nucleotide sequence: TGTGCCAGTAGAGGACAGGGCATATCGCCCCAGCATTTT. This codes for CASRGQGISPQHF.

In this sample, this clonotype turned up a few times. V gene TRBV3-1 combines with J gene TRBJ2-5; 9 bases match TRBD2. The ends lost 4 bases at V and 4 bases at J; junction bases unmatched: 7. CDR3 length equals 15 residues. Germline CDR1 reads LGHDT; CDR2 reads YNNKEL (reference sequence). The CDR3 spells CASSPFSGSGETQYF. The DNA of the CDR3 is TGTGCCAGCAGCCCATTTAGCGGGAGCGGAGAGACCCAGTACTTC.

V is TRBV7-3 and J is TRBJ2-2; D gene uncertain. This CDR3 spans 12 amino acids. The ends were cut back, 5 bases at V and 6 bases at J, with 7 bases in the middle. Germline V gene sequence: CDR1 SGHTA, CDR2 FQGTGA. This chain's CDR3 is CASSPGPGELFF. Here the CDR3 DNA reads TGTGCCAGCAGCCCTGGGCCCGGGGAGCTGTTTTTT.

In this sample, this clonotype turned up many times. For the CDR3, the DNA is TGTGCCAGCAGCATGGGGGGGGGGACCCAGTACTTC. Translation gives CASSMGGGTQYF. J is TRBJ2-5 and V is TRBV11-2; 7 nucleotides agree with TRBD2. CDR1 is SGHAT, CDR2 FQNNGV, per germline. The CDR3 runs 12 residues. V was pared by 5 bases and J by 7 bases, with 4 bases of the junction left unmatched.

This clonotype showed up just a few times. This chain connects TRBV18 to TRBJ1-1; D call uncertain. Germline lookup yields CDR1 KGHSH and CDR2 LQKENI. The CDR3 sequence is 13 residues long. Trimming cost V 8 bases and J 3 bases, with 13 bases left between them. CDR3 residues: CASTPGEHTEAFF. The CDR3 nucleotides read TGTGCCAGCACCCCCGGGGAGCACACTGAAGCTTTCTTT.

This clonotype was counted ten times or more. The chain has TRBV12-3 or TRBV12-4 and TRBJ2-6; D could derive from TRBD1 or TRBD2 (5 bases each). The CDR3 extends over 15 amino acids. Trimming left V 1 base short and J 7 bases short, with 11 bases between. The CDR3 protein is CASSLGGSEANVLTF. CDR3 DNA: TGTGCCAGCAGTTTAGGGGGGTCGGAAGCCAACGTCCTGACTTTC.